The 30 T cell receptor beta chains in this list originate from one sample, sequenced in a study of blood T cell repertoires in COVID-19. The repertoire was sequenced with immunoSEQ multiplex PCR; TCRdb's copy has only in-frame clones and lacks some. The sample lists about 150,000 clones; over 70% were seen once. Sequencing was carried out using peripheral blood. Receptors were obtained from a man older than 75 with acute or convalescent COVID-19.

The chain uses TRBV29-1 and TRBJ2-7, with D possibly being TRBD1 (5 bases). Germline V lookup: CDR1 SQVTM, CDR2 ANQGSEA. The CDR3 length is 13 residues. The CDR3 spells CRAMIGADYEQYF. Here the CDR3 DNA reads TGCAGGGCGATGATAGGGGCGGACTACGAGCAGTACTTC.

The chain joins TRBV10-2 to TRBJ1-5; 8 bases line up with TRBD1. The CDR3 runs to 13 residues. The V gene end was trimmed by 7 bases and the J gene end by 6 bases; junction bases not matched to a gene: 5. CDR1 WSHSY and CDR2 SAAADI come from the germline V gene. CDR3 sequence reads: CASKQGAIQPQHF. The CDR3 region has the DNA TGCGCCAGCAAGCAGGGGGCAATTCAGCCCCAGCATTTT.

The rearrangement uses TRBV15 and TRBJ2-7; D perhaps matches TRBD1 (6 bases). The germline CDR1 and CDR2 sequences are LNHNV and YYDKDF (reference sequence). This CDR3 is built from 13 residues. Trimming removed 0 bases from V and 6 bases from J, with 9 bases in between. The CDR3 DNA reads as TGTGCCACCAGCAGAGAAGACAGGAGCGAGCAGTACTTC. Translating gives CATSREDRSEQYF.

The chain employs TRBV5-6 and TRBJ2-1; 8 bases fit TRBD2. Germline V gene sequence: CDR1 SGHDT, CDR2 YYEEEE. Trimming cost V 0 bases and J 3 bases; bases outside gene matches: 8. This CDR3 contains 17 residues. This chain's CDR3 is CASSLVGAGTSYNEQFF. The CDR3 DNA follows: TGTGCCAGCAGCTTGGTGGGGGCAGGGACTAGCTACAATGAGCAGTTCTTC.

The rearrangement joins TRBV30 to TRBJ1-1; no reliable D call. The CDR3 consists of 13 residues. Trimming left V 1 base short and J 1 base short, with 7 bases between. Looked up from germline, CDR1 is GTSNPN and CDR2 is SVGIG (reference sequence). CDR3 nucleotide sequence: TGTGCCTGGAGTGGCGTAAAGAACACTGAAGCTTTCTTT. Translating gives CAWSGVKNTEAFF.

The J gene is TRBJ2-1, the V gene TRBV19, with 12 nucleotides matching TRBD2. CDR3 length: 13 amino acids. V dropped 9 bases and J dropped 5; count of bases not matched to a gene: 2. Germline V CDR1 and CDR2: LNHDA, SQIVND (reference sequence). The CDR3 region has the DNA TGTGCCAGCCTAGCGGGAGGGGACAATGAGCAGTTCTTC. It yields the protein CASLAGGDNEQFF.

The CDR3 nucleotides read TGTGCCAGCAGCCCAGGAACAGGGTCCCCCCTCCACTTT. Amino acid sequence: CASSPGTGSPLHF. The chain links TRBV14 to TRBJ1-6, with D maybe TRBD1 (6 bases). Trimming removed 4 bases from V and 13 bases from J, with 14 bases in between. Germline-derived CDR1 and CDR2 are SGHDN and FVKESK. The CDR3 runs 13 residues.

V usage is TRBV7-8 and J usage is TRBJ1-6; 7 bases map to TRBD1. The V and J ends lost 5 bases and 7 bases, in that order; junction bases with no gene match: 8. The germline V gene has CDR1 SGHVS and CDR2 FQNEAQ. The CDR3 loop spans 15 amino acids. The CDR3 loop reads CASSSSGTANSPLHF. CDR3 in DNA: TGTGCCAGCAGCAGCTCCGGGACAGCCAATTCACCCCTCCACTTT.

This clone has just a few counts. This chain links TRBV29-1 with TRBJ2-7; D is perhaps TRBD2 (6 bases). Germline CDR1 reads SQVTM; CDR2 reads ANQGSEA. V was pared by 3 bases and J by 6 bases, with 9 bases between. The CDR3 runs 11 residues. Here the CDR3 DNA reads TGCAGCGTTGACCGGGGAGGCGAGCAGTACTTC. Its protein product is CSVDRGGEQYF.

This chain connects TRBV9 to TRBJ2-1; 9 nucleotides agree with TRBD2. Germline assignment: CDR1 SGDLS and CDR2 YYNGEE. V lost 2 bases and J lost 6; bases outside the gene matches: 6. CDR3 length: 15 amino acids. Written as DNA, the CDR3 is TGTGCCAGCAGCGTCGACAGCGGGGGGCGCAATGAGCAGTTCTTC. The encoded protein is CASSVDSGGRNEQFF.

This clone was recorded once. The V and J genes are TRBV7-8 and TRBJ2-5; a possible D gene is TRBD2 (5 bases). The CDR3 has 13 residues. The V gene's germline CDR1 is SGHVS and CDR2 FQNEAQ. Between the trimmed V and J ends, which lost 5 bases and 7 bases, there was a span of 14 bases. The CDR3 loop reads CASSQPVSGTQYF. In DNA form, the CDR3 reads TGTGCCAGCAGCCAACCCGTCAGCGGGACCCAGTACTTC.

The J gene is TRBJ1-1, the V gene TRBV30, with D tentatively TRBD1 (6 bases). Germline V gene lookup returns CDR1 GTSNPN and CDR2 SVGIG (reference sequence). The CDR3 consists of 12 residues. The germline V and J ends were trimmed by 3 bases and 3 bases, with 8 bases remaining between them. The CDR3 protein is CAWRDRYTEAFF. Here the CDR3 DNA reads TGTGCCTGGAGGGACAGATACACTGAAGCTTTCTTT.

With regard to this clone: One end of the junction fails to match germline, which may point to a read error. The V gene is TRBV6-4, the J gene TRBJ1-1, with 9 nucleotides matching TRBD1. The CDR3 has 13 residues. Germline CDR1 MRHNA, CDR2 SNTAGT. This chain's CDR3 is CASSGGTGNLLTF. The CDR3 DNA is TGTGCCAGCAGTGGGGGGACAGGGAACCTACTAACCTTT.

The rearrangement joins TRBV7-6 to TRBJ2-3; 8 nucleotides line up with TRBD2. Germline loops: CDR1 SGHVS, CDR2 FNYEAQ. V trimming: 1 base; J trimming: 1 base; junction bases outside the gene matches: 4. The CDR3 runs 16 residues. DNA of the CDR3: TGTGCCAGCAGCTTAGGGGTAGCGGGGCGCACAGATACGCAGTATTTT. It yields the protein CASSLGVAGRTDTQYF.

The chain couples TRBV29-1 to TRBJ2-3, with D perhaps matching TRBD2 (6 bases). V gave up 2 bases and J gave up 0 bases, with 12 bases separating them. CDR1 and CDR2 from the germline V gene are SQVTM and ANQGSEA. The CDR3 totals 15 residues. CDR3 region: CSVEPEGQSTDTQYF. In DNA form, the CDR3 reads TGCAGCGTTGAACCGGAGGGCCAAAGCACAGATACGCAGTATTTT.

This chain joins TRBV27 and TRBJ2-2; no reliable D call. The CDR3 consists of 15 residues. Germline CDR1 is MNHEY and CDR2 is SMNVEV (reference sequence). Trimming left V 5 bases short and J 6 bases short, with 16 bases between. The CDR3 sequence is CASSLGLTAAGELFF. The CDR3 region has the DNA TGTGCCAGCAGTCTAGGCCTTACGGCGGCCGGGGAGCTGTTTTTT.

The rearrangement uses TRBV5-1 and TRBJ1-2; 7 positions agree with TRBD1. Trimming took 5 bases from V and 8 from J; bases not matched to a gene: 12. Germline V gene sequence: CDR1 SGHRS, CDR2 YFSETQ. CDR3 length equals 14 residues. CDR3 in amino acids: CASRRDSSSGGYTF. The CDR3, as DNA: TGCGCCAGCAGAAGGGACAGCTCCTCGGGAGGCTACACCTTC. The variable domain in full, completed from reference TRBV5-1 and TRBJ1-2, reads KAGVTQTPRYLIKTRGQQVTLSCSPISGHRSVSWYQQTPGQGLQFLFEYFSETQRNKGNFPGRFSGRQFSNSRSEMNVSTLELGDSALYLCASRRDSSSGGYTFGSGTRLTVV.

This clone showed up just a few times. Other DNA sequences from this sample encode an identical CDR3 as well. The V gene is TRBV28, the J gene TRBJ1-5; D is unresolved. Germline V lookup: CDR1 MDHEN, CDR2 SYDVKM. With 2 bases removed from V and 0 bases from J, the gap between germline ends came to 5 bases. This CDR3 has 14 residues. Here the CDR3 reads CASSLGGSNQPQHF. In DNA form, the CDR3 reads TGTGCCAGCAGTTTAGGAGGTAGCAATCAGCCCCAGCATTTT.

This clone was detected only a few times. This sequence joins TRBV4-2 and TRBJ2-2; 12 bases line up with TRBD2. CDR1 and CDR2 from the germline V gene are LGHNA and YNFKEQ. This CDR3 spans 17 amino acids. V gave up 2 bases and J gave up 4 bases; unmatched junction bases: 5. The CDR3 sequence: CASSQKGLAGPTGELFF. The CDR3 DNA is TGTGCCAGCAGCCAAAAAGGACTAGCGGGGCCCACCGGGGAGCTGTTTTTT.

CDR3 region: CASSYASGKGQFF. The CDR3 nucleotides read TGTGCCAGCAGTTACGCTAGCGGGAAGGGGCAGTTCTTC. This chain links TRBV6-5 with TRBJ2-1; 9 bases fit TRBD2. The CDR3 is made up of 13 amino acids. Germline CDR1 MNHEY, CDR2 SVGAGI. V shed 2 bases and J 12 bases; nucleotides not matched to a gene: 5.

Here the CDR3 reads CASSPLAGASTQYF. CDR3 nucleotide sequence: TGTGCCAGCAGCCCACTAGCGGGGGCGAGTACGCAGTATTTT. The chain has TRBV7-3 and TRBJ2-3, with 11 bases matching TRBD2. Germline V CDR1 and CDR2: SGHTA, FQGTGA. V was pared by 5 bases and J by 8 bases, with 6 bases of the junction left unmatched. CDR3 length: 14 residues. Full variable domain (rest looked up from reference TRBV7-3 and TRBJ2-3): GAGVSQTPSNKVTEKGKYVELRCDPISGHTALYWYRQSLGQGPEFLIYFQGTGAADDSGLPNDRFFAVRPEGSVSTLKIQRTERGDSAVYLCASSPLAGASTQYFGPGTRLTVL.

This rearrangement joins TRBV5-6 to TRBJ2-4; no clear D. In germline, CDR1 is SGHDT, CDR2 YYEEEE. The V gene lost 4 bases and the J gene lost 8 bases, with 16 bases spanning the gap. This CDR3 comprises 14 residues. CDR3: CASSPNSVRYIQYF. The CDR3 bases are TGTGCCAGCAGCCCTAATTCGGTCCGTTACATTCAGTACTTC.

This clone has only one observation. CDR3: CASRRDTNQPQHF. The CDR3 region has the DNA TGTGCCAGCAGACGGGACACTAATCAGCCCCAGCATTTT. The gene calls are TRBV28 and TRBJ1-5; tentatively, D is TRBD1 (6 bases). With 6 bases removed from V and 4 bases from J, the gap between germline ends came to 10 bases. Germline CDR1 MDHEN, CDR2 SYDVKM. CDR3 length: 13 amino acids.

This rearrangement joins TRBV3-1 (or the pseudogene TRBV3-2) to TRBJ1-4; D is unresolved. CDR1 LGHDT and CDR2 YNNKEL come from the germline V gene (reference sequence). The CDR3 runs to 13 residues. Trimming shortened V by 0 bases and J by 10 bases, and 9 bases separated the two germline ends. CDR3 coding DNA: TGTGCCAGCAGCCAAGATGAGGTCCGAAAACTGTTTTTT. This translates into CASSQDEVRKLFF.

The V gene is TRBV7-8, the J gene TRBJ1-5; D is uncertain. CDR1 is SGHVS, CDR2 FQNEAQ, per germline. The CDR3 loop spans 14 amino acids. Trimming pared 0 bases from V and 5 bases from J, leaving 8 bases between. The CDR3 spells CASSLAERDQPQHF. DNA for the CDR3: TGTGCCAGCAGCTTAGCCGAGAGGGATCAGCCCCAGCATTTT.

As for this clone: Other nucleotide sequences in the sample specify the same CDR3. The J gene is TRBJ1-1, the V gene TRBV3-1 (or the pseudogene TRBV3-2), with a possible D match to TRBD1 (6 bases). This CDR3 region has 14 residues. Germline loops: CDR1 LGHDT, CDR2 YNNKEL (reference sequence). V lost 5 bases to trimming and J lost 0 bases, with 10 bases between them. The CDR3, as DNA: TGTGCCAGCAGCTTGGGACAAATGAACACTGAAGCTTTCTTT. Residues: CASSLGQMNTEAFF.

This rearrangement joins TRBV25-1 to TRBJ2-7, with D maybe TRBD2 (5 bases). Germline V gene data show CDR1 as MGHDK and CDR2 as SYGVNS. The CDR3 covers 13 residues. V lost 10 bases and J lost 5, with 18 bases in between. Here the CDR3 reads CATQHPGVDEQYF. Written as DNA, the CDR3 is TGTGCCACCCAACACCCCGGGGTTGACGAGCAGTACTTC.

The rearrangement joins TRBV10-3 to TRBJ2-2, with TRBD2 identical over 7 bases. V lost 6 bases to trimming and J lost 3 bases; unmatched junction nucleotides: 7. CDR1 ENHRY and CDR2 SYGVKD come from the germline V gene. This CDR3 contains 15 residues. CDR3 nucleotides: TGTGCCATCAGGAGAACTCTAGCGGACACCGGGGAGCTGTTTTTT. Translated, it gives CAIRRTLADTGELFF.

The rearrangement links TRBV5-3 to TRBJ2-4, with a possible D match to TRBD2 (5 bases). TRBV5-3 has ORF status, its function being uncertain. The CDR3 covers 17 residues. The V end was cut by 1 base, the J end by 1 base, with 15 bases between. The CDR3 loop is CARSLFARRLAKNIQYF. The CDR3 nucleotides read TGTGCCAGAAGCTTGTTTGCGCGGAGGTTGGCCAAAAACATTCAGTACTTC.

The rearrangement links TRBV10-3 to TRBJ1-3; 7 bases are a match to TRBD1. The CDR3 has 17 residues. J lost 0 bases, V lost 0 bases, and 5 bases had no gene match. Germline assignment: CDR1 ENHRY and CDR2 SYGVKD. CDR3 DNA sequence: TGTGCCATCAGTGAGTCCTATCCAGGGGGCTCTGGAAACACCATATATTTT. Translation gives CAISESYPGGSGNTIYF.